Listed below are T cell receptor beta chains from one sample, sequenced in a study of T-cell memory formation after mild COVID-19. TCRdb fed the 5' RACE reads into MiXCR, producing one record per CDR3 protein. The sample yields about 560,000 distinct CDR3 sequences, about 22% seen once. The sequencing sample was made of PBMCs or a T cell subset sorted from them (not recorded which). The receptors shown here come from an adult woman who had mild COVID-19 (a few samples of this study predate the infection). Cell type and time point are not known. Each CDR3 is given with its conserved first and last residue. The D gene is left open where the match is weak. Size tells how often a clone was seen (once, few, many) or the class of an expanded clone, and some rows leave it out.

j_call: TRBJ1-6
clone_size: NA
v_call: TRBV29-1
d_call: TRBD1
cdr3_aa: CSVAFGTGGNTLHF
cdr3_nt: TGCAGCGTTGCATTTGGGACAGGGGGGAATACCCTCCACTTT

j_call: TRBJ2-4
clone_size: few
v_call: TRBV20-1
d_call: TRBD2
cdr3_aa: CSARTHWTSGRSEAKNIQYF
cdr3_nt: TGCAGTGCTAGGACCCACTGGACTAGCGGGAGGTCAGAAGCCAAAAACATTCAGTACTTC

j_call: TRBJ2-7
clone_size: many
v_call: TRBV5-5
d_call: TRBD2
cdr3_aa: CASSHGGGLAGYEQYF
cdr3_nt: TGTGCCAGCAGCCACGGTGGAGGACTAGCGGGATACGAGCAGTACTTC

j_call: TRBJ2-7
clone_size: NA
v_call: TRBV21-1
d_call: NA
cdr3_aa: CASSKGKYPYGQGYEQYF
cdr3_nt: TGTGCCAGCAGCAAAGGCAAATACCCCTATGGACAGGGCTACGAGCAGTACTTC

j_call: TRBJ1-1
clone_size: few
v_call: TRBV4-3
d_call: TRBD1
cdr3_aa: CASSPARGYTEAFF
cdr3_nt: TGCGCCAGCAGCCCGGCCAGGGGGTACACTGAAGCTTTCTTT

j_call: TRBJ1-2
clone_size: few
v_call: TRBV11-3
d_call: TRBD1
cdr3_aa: CASSFAGTGYGYTF
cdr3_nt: TGTGCCAGCAGCTTCGCCGGGACAGGGTATGGCTACACCTTC

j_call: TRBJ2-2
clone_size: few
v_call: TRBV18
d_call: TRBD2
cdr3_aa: CASSSRLADYTGELFF
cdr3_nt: TGTGCCAGCTCATCCCGACTAGCGGACTACACCGGGGAGCTGTTTTTT

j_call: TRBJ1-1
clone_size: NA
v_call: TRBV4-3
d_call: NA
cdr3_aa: CASSQARARGAFF
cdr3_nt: TGCGCCAGCAGCCAAGCGAGGGCTAGGGGGGCTTTCTTT

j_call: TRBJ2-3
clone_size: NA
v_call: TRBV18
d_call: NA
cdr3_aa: CASSPQPGTDTQYF
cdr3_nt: TGTGCCAGCTCACCACAACCAGGGACAGATACGCAGTATTTT

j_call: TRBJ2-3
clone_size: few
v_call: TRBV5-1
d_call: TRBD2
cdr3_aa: CASSSGTSPSTDTQYF
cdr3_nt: TGCGCCAGCAGCTCCGGGACTAGTCCTAGCACAGATACGCAGTATTTT

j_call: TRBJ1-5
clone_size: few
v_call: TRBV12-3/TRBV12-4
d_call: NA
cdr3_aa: CASWRGTSGVNQPQHF
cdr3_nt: TGTGCCAGCTGGAGGGGGACTTCGGGAGTCAATCAGCCCCAGCATTTT

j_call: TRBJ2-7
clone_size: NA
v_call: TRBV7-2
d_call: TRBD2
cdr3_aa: CASSEGGSRSEQYF
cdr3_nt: TGTGCCAGCAGCGAGGGCGGGAGCAGGAGCGAGCAGTACTTC

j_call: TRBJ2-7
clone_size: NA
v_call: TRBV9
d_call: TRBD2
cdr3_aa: CASSPSGGRAPYEQYF
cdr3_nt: TGTGCCAGCAGCCCCTCGGGAGGGCGAGCCCCCTACGAGCAGTACTTC

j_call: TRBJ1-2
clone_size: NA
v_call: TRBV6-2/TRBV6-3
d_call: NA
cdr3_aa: CASGSGYGYTF
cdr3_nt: TGTGCCAGCGGCTCGGGCTATGGCTACACCTTC

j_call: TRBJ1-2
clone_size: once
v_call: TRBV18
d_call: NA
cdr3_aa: CASSPVTGDGYGYTF
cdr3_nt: TGTGCCAGCTCACCAGTAACAGGAGACGGCTATGGCTACACCTTC

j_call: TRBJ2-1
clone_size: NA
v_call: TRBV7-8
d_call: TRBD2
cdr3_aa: CASSLKSSGSKYEQFF
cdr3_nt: TGTGCCAGCAGCTTAAAGTCTAGCGGGAGTAAGTATGAGCAGTTCTTC

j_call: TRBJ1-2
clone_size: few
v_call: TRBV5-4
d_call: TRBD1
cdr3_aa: CASSFRTGDGYTF
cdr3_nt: TGTGCCAGCAGCTTCCGGACAGGGGATGGCTACACCTTC

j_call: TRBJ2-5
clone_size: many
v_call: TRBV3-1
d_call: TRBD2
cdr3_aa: CASSPEVDRPGRETQYF
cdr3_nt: TGTGCCAGCAGCCCGGAGGTCGACCGGCCCGGGAGGGAGACCCAGTACTTC

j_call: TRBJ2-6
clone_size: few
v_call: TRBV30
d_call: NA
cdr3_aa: CAWSALTGSSGANVLTF
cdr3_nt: TGTGCCTGGAGTGCCCTAACAGGGAGCTCTGGGGCCAACGTCCTGACTTTC

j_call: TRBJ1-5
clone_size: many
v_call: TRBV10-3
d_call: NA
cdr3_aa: CAISEYSNQPQHF
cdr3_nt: TGTGCCATCAGTGAATATAGCAATCAGCCCCAGCATTTT

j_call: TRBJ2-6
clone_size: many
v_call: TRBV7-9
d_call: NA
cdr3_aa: CASSLGRSGANVLTF
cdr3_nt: TGTGCCAGCAGCTTAGGGCGCTCTGGGGCCAACGTCCTGACTTTC

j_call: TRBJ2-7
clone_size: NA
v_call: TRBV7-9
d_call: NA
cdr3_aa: CASSLDWSEQYF
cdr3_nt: TGTGCCAGCAGCTTGGATTGGTCCGAGCAGTACTTC

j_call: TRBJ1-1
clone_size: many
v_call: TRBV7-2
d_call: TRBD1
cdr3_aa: CASSLEGGLNTEAFF
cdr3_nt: TGTGCCAGCAGCTTAGAAGGGGGCCTGAACACTGAAGCTTTCTTT

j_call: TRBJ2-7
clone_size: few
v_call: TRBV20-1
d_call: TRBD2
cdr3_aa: CSARDTSGEQYF
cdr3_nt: TGCAGTGCTAGAGATACTAGCGGGGAGCAGTACTTC

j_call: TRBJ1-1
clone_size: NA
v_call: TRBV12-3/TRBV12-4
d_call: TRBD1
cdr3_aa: CASSLTRTGGTEAFF
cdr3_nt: TGTGCCAGCAGCCTAACCCGGACAGGGGGCACTGAAGCTTTCTTT

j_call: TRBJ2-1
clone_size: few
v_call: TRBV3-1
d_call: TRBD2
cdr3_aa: CASSQTPGTSFYEQFF
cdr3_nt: TGTGCCAGCAGCCAAACCCCCGGGACTAGCTTTTATGAGCAGTTCTTC

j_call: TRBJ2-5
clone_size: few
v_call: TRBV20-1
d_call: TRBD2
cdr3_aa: CSAYPGLAQETQYF
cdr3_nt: TGCAGTGCTTACCCGGGACTAGCACAAGAGACCCAGTACTTC

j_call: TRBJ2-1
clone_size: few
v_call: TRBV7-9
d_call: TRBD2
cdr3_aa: CASHGGGSYNEQFF
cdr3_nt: TGTGCCAGCCACGGGGGGGGCTCCTACAATGAGCAGTTCTTC

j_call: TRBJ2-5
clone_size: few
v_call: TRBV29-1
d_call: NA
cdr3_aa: CSAGPSEAQYF
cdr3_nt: TGCTCCGCCGGCCCCTCTGAGGCCCAGTACTTC

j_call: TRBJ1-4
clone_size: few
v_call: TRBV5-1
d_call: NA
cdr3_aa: CASSLPRLTATNEKLFF
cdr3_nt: TGCGCCAGCAGCTTACCACGACTTACCGCAACTAATGAAAAACTGTTTTTT

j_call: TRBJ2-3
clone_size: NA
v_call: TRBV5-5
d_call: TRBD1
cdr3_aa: CASSSTGQVTDTQYF
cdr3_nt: TGTGCCAGCAGTTCGACAGGGCAAGTGACAGATACGCAGTATTTT

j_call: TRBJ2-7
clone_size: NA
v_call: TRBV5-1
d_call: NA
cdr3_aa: CASSLSEGTYEQYF
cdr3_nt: TGCGCCAGCAGCTTGAGTGAGGGGACCTACGAGCAGTACTTC

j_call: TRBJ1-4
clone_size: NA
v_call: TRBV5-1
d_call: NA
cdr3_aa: CASSLGQFATNEKLFF
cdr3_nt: TGCGCCAGCAGCTTGGGACAGTTTGCAACTAATGAAAAACTGTTTTTT

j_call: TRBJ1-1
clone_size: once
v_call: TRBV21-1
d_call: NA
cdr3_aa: CASSSQRGQGMDTEAFF
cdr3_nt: TGTGCCAGCAGCTCCCAGCGGGGACAGGGTATGGACACTGAAGCTTTCTTT

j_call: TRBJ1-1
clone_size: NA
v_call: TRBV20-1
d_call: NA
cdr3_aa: CSASAIGRLDTEAFF
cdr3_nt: TGCAGTGCTTCTGCGATCGGTAGGCTGGACACTGAAGCTTTCTTT

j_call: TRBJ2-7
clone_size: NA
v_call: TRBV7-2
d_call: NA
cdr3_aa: CASCGGPASSYEQYF
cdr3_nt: TGTGCCAGCTGCGGCGGGCCAGCCAGCTCCTACGAGCAGTACTTC

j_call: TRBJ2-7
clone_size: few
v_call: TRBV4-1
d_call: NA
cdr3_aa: CASSHTTPGPEGYEQYF
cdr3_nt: TGCGCCAGCAGCCATACTACCCCGGGACCCGAGGGCTACGAGCAGTACTTC

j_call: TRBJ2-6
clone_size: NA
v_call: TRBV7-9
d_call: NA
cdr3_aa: CASSLVGVSGANVLTF
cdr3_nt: TGTGCCAGCAGCTTAGTTGGGGTCTCTGGGGCCAACGTCCTGACTTTC

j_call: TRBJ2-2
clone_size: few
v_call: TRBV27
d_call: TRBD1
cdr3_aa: CASSPGDRPFSPQRIGELFF
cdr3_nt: TGTGCCAGCAGTCCTGGGGACAGGCCCTTCAGCCCCCAACGCATCGGAGAGCTGTTTTTT

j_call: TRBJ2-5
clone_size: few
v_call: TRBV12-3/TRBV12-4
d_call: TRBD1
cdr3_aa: CASTSSGQDQETQYF
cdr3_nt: TGTGCCAGCACCAGCTCCGGACAGGACCAAGAGACCCAGTACTTC

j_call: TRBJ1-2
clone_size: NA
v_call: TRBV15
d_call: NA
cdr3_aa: CATSRVGGEDYGYTF
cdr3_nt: TGTGCCACCAGCAGAGTTGGGGGCGAAGACTATGGCTACACCTTC

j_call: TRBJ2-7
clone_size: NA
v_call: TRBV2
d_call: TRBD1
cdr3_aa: CASSDHTDRILISYEQYF
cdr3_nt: TGTGCCAGCAGTGACCATACGGACAGGATCCTCATCTCTTACGAGCAGTACTTC

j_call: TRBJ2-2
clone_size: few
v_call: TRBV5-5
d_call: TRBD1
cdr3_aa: CASSLVLTGLNTGELFF
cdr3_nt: TGTGCCAGCAGCTTGGTTCTGACAGGGTTGAACACCGGGGAGCTGTTTTTT

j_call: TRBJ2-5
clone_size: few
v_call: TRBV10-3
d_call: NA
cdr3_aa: CAISKHSEETQYF
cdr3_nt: TGTGCCATCTCCAAGCACTCGGAAGAGACCCAGTACTTC

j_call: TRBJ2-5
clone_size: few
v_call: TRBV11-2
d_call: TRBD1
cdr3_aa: CASSWTTGSQETQYF
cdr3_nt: TGTGCCAGCAGCTGGACGACAGGGAGCCAAGAGACCCAGTACTTC

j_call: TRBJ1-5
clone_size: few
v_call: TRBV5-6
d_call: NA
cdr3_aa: CASSLRVSGTPNQPQHF
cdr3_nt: TGTGCCAGCAGCTTGAGGGTTTCCGGGACACCGAATCAGCCCCAGCATTTT

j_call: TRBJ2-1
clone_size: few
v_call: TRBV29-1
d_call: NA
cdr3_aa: CSGEQGVGNEQFF
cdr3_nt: TGCAGCGGCGAACAGGGTGTTGGTAATGAGCAGTTCTTC

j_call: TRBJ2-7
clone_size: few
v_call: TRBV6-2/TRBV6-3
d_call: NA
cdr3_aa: CASSYLSGSYEQYF
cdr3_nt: TGTGCCAGCAGTTACCTGAGCGGAAGTTACGAGCAGTACTTC

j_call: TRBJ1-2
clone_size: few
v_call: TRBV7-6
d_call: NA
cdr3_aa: CASSLGGDGANYGYTF
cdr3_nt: TGTGCCAGCAGCTTAGGAGGGGACGGAGCTAACTATGGCTACACCTTC

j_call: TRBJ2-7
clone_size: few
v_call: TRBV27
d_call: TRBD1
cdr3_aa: CASSLEGRGLSYEQYF
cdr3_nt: TGTGCCAGCAGTTTAGAGGGCAGGGGGTTATCCTACGAGCAGTACTTC

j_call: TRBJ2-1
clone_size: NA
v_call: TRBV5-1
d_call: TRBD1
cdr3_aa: CASSWTGGWNNEQFF
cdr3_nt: TGCGCCAGCAGCTGGACAGGGGGCTGGAACAATGAGCAGTTCTTC

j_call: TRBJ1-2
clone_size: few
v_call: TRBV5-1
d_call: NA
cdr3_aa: CASSLRIGRTNYGYTF
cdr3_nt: TGCGCCAGCAGCTTGCGTATTGGCAGAACTAACTATGGCTACACCTTC

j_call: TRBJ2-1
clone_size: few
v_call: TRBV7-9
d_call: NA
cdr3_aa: CASSSLGVEQFF
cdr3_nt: TGTGCCAGCAGCTCGCTCGGGGTTGAGCAGTTCTTC

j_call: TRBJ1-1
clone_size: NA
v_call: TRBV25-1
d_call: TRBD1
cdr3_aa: CASIGRWGQGPEAFF
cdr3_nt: TGTGCCAGCATAGGTCGGTGGGGACAGGGACCTGAAGCTTTCTTT

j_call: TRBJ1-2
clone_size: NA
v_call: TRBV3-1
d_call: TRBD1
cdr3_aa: CASSQRDRGYGYTF
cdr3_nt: TGTGCCAGCAGCCAAAGGGACAGAGGTTATGGCTACACCTTC

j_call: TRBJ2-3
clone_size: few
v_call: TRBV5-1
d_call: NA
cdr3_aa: CASSLEWADPTDTQYF
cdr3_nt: TGCGCCAGCAGCTTGGAATGGGCGGACCCCACAGATACGCAGTATTTT

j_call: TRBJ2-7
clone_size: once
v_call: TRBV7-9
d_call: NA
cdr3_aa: CASSRRGWEQYF
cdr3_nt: TGTGCCAGCAGCCGTCGTGGTTGGGAGCAGTACTTC